Listed below are T cell receptor beta chains from one sample, sequenced in a study of blood T cells in healthy people across ages. Using its own MiXCR run on the 5' RACE reads, TCRdb lists one record per CDR3 protein. The table records around 900,000 distinct CDR3 sequences, about 53% of them present only once. Sequencing input: blood. Receptor source: a woman aged 60-70 years in good health. The CDR3 runs from the conserved cysteine through the conserved F or W.

J gene | V gene | CDR3 protein
TRBJ2-3 | TRBV29-1 | CSVGSSGTWDTQYF
TRBJ2-1 | TRBV3-1 | CASSQVSGRAHNEQFF
TRBJ1-5 | TRBV4-2 | CASRSGLQETQHF
TRBJ1-6 | TRBV20-1 | CSAQDRVPYSPLHF
TRBJ2-7 | TRBV27 | CASRDTGTTYEQYF
TRBJ2-3 | TRBV9 | CASSRSTDRGVLTQYF
TRBJ1-4 | TRBV27 | CASRRRTPSGGGATNEKLFF
TRBJ2-1 | TRBV29-1 | CTGGNVYNEQFF
TRBJ2-3 | TRBV11-2 | CASSLGVGGDTQYF
TRBJ2-3 | TRBV6-1 | CASSAKGTSGRITDTQYF
TRBJ2-3 | TRBV18 | CASSPVEGQGDTQYF
NA | TRBV9 | CASSASGRVYEQYF
TRBJ2-1 | TRBV11-2 | CASSPDSDNEQFF
TRBJ2-2 | TRBV28 | CASISGISAGELFF
TRBJ2-5 | TRBV7-3 | CASSPTGRSESETQYF
TRBJ2-2 | TRBV7-2 | CASSPLGTGNFHGELFF
TRBJ2-7 | TRBV4-3 | CASSHTSGSLYEQYF
TRBJ2-3 | TRBV3-1 | CASSPRQVLDTQYF
TRBJ2-5 | TRBV27 | CASSLGLTSDETQYF
TRBJ1-6 | TRBV21-1 | CASGPIDVVTLHF
TRBJ1-1 | TRBV7-9 | CASSSARCEAFF
TRBJ2-6 | TRBV28 | CASRGTSGSGVSGANVLTF
TRBJ2-1 | TRBV20-1 | CSATGTSGYEQFF